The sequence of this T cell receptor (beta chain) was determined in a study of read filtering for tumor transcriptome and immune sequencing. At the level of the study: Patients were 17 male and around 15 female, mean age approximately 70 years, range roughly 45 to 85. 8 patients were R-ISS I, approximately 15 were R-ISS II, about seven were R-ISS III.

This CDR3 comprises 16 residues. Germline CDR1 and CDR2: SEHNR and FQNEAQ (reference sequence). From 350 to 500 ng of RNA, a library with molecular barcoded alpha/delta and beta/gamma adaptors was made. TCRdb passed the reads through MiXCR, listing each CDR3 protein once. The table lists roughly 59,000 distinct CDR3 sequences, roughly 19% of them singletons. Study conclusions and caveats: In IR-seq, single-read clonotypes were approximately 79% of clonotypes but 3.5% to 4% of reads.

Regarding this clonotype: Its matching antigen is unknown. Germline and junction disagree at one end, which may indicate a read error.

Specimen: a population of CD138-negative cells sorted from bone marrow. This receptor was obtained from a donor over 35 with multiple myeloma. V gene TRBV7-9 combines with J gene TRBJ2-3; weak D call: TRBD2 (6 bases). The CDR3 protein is CASGLALGTSTDTQYF. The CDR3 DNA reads TGTGCCAGCGGCTTAGCGCTGGGGACTAGCACAGATACGCAGTATTTT.